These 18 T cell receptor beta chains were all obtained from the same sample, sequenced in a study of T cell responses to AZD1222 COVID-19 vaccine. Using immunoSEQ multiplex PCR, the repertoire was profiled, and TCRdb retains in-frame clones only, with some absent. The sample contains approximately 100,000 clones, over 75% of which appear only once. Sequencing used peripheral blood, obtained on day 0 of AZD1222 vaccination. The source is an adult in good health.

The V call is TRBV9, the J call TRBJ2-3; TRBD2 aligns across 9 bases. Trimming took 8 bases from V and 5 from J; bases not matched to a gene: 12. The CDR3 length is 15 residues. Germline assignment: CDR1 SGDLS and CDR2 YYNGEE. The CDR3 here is CASSPGLAGIDTQYF. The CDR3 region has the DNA TGTGCCAGTTCTCCGGGGCTAGCGGGAATAGATACGCAGTATTTT. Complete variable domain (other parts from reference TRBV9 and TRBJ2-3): DSGVTQTPKHLITATGQRVTLRCSPRSGDLSVYWYQQSLDQGLQFLIQYYNGEERAKGNILERFSAQQFPDLHSELNLSSLELGDSALYFCASSPGLAGIDTQYFGPGTRLTVL.

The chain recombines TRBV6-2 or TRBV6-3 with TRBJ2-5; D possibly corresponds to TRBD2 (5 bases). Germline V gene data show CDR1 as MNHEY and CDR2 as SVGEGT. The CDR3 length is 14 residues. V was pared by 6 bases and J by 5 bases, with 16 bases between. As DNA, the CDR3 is TGTGCCAGCAGCCCTCAAGGAGGTGGGGAGACCCAGTACTTC. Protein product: CASSPQGGGETQYF.

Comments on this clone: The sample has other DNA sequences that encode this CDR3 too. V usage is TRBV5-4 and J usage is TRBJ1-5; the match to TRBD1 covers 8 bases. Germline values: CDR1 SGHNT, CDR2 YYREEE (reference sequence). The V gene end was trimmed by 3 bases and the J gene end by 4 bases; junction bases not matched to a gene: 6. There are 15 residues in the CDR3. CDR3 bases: TGTGCCAGCAGCTCCGGACAGGGAATAAATCAGCCCCAGCATTTT. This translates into CASSSGQGINQPQHF.

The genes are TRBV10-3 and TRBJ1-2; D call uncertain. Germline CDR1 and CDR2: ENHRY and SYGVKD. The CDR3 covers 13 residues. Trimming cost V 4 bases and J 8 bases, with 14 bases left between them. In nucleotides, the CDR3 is TGTGCCATCAGTGTAGCCGACGGCTGGGGCTACACCTTC. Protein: CAISVADGWGYTF.

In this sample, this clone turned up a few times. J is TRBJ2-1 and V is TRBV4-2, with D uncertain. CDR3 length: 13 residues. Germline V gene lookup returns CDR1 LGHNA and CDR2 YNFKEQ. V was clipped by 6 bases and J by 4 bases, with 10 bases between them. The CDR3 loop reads CASRPDGYNEQFF. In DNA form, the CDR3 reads TGTGCCAGCAGGCCGGACGGATACAATGAGCAGTTCTTC.

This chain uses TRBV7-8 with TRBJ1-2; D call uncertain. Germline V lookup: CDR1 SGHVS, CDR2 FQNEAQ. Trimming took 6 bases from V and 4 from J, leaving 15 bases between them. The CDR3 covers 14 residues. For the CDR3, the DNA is TGTGCCAGCAGTTCAACACAGTTGATCTATGGCTACACCTTC. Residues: CASSSTQLIYGYTF.

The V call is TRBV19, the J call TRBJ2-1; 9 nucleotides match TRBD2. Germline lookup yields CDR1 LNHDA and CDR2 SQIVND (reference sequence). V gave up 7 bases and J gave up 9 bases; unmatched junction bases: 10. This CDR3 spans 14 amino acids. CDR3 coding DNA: TGTGCCAGTACCACTAGCGGGCCTATCCTTGAGCAGTTCTTC. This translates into CASTTSGPILEQFF.

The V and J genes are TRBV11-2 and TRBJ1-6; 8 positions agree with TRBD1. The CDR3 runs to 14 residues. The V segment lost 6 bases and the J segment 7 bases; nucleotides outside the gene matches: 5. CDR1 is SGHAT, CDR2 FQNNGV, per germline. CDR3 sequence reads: CASRLGQGNSPLHF. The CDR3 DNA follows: TGTGCCAGCAGACTCGGACAGGGCAATTCACCCCTCCACTTT.

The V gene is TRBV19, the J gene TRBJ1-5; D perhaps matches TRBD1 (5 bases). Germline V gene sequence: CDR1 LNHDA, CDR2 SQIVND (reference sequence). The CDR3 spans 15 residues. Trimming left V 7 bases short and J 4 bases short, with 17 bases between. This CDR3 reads CASIDSYSRNQPQHF. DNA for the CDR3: TGTGCCAGTATAGACAGTTACTCTAGGAATCAGCCCCAGCATTTT.

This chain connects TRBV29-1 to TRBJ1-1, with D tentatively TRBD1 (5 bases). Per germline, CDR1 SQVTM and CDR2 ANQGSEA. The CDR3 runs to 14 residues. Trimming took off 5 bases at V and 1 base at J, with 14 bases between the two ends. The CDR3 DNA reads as TGCAGCGTTAAACCATCGGGGGGGAACACTGAAGCTTTCTTT. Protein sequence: CSVKPSGGNTEAFF.

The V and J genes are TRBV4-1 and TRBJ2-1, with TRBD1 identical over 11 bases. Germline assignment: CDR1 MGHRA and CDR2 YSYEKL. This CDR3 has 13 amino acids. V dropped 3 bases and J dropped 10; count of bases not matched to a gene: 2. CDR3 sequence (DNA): TGCGCCAGCAGCCAGGACAGGGGGCGCGAGCAGTTCTTC. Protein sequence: CASSQDRGREQFF.

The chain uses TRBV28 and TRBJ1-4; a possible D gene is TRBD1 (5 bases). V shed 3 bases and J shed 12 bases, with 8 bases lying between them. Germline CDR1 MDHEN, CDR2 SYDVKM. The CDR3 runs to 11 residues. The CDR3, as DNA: TGTGCCAGCAGTTTCAGGGCCGAACTGTTTTTT. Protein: CASSFRAELFF.

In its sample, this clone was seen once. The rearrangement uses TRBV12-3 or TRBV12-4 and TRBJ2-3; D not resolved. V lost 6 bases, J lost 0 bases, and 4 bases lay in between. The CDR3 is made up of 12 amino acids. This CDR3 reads CASSHSTDTQYF. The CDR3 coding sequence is TGTGCCAGCAGCCACAGCACAGATACGCAGTATTTT.

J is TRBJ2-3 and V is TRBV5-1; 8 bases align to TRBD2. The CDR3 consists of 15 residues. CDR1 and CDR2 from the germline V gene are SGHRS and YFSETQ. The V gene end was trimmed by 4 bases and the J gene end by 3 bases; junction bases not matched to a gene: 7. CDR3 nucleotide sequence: TGCGCCAGCAGCACCGGGGGGGTGGTGACAGATACGCAGTATTTT. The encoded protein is CASSTGGVVTDTQYF.

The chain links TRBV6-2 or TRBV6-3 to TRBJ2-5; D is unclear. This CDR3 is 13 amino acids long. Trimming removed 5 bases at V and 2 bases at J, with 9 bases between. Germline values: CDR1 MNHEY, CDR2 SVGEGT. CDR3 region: CASSRTPQETQYF. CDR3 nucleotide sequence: TGTGCCAGCAGTCGAACCCCACAAGAGACCCAGTACTTC.

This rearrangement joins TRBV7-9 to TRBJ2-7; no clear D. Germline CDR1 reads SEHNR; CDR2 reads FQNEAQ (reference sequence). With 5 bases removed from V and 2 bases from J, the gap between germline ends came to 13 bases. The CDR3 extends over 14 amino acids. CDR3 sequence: CASSIGQIAYEQYF. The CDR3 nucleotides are TGTGCCAGCAGCATCGGTCAAATCGCCTACGAGCAGTACTTC.

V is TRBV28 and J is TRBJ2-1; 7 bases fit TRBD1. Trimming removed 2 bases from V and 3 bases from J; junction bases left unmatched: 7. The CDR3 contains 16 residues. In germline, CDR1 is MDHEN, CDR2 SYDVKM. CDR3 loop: CASSLLPGQNYNEQFF. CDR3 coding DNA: TGTGCCAGCAGTTTACTCCCGGGACAGAACTACAATGAGCAGTTCTTC.

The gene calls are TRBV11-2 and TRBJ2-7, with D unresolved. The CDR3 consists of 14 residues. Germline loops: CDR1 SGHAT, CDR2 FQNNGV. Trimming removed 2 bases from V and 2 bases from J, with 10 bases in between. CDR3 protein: CASSLTGGPYEQYF. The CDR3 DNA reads TGTGCCAGCAGCTTAACCGGCGGACCCTACGAGCAGTACTTC. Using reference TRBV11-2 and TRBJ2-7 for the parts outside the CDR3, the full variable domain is EAGVAQSPRYKIIEKRQSVAFWCNPISGHATLYWYQQILGQGPKLLIQFQNNGVVDDSQLPKDRFSAERLKGVDSTLKIQPAKLEDSAVYLCASSLTGGPYEQYFGPGTRLTVT.